This TCR beta chain was identified during a study of cytomegalovirus exposure and HLA in healthy donors. Study outcomes and limitations: A later look showed TCR association rates differing by HLA locus, highest for DRB1 and lowest for HLA-C. Rare TCR sequences predominated, though certain public TCRs were found in many donors.

The PCR employed 60 Vbeta primers together with 13 Jbeta primers. Profiling relied on immunoSEQ multiplex PCR, and the TCRdb table lists in-frame clones only, not all of them. Of 110,000 to 150,000 clones in the sample, less than 85% were seen once. The CDR3 runs to 14 residues. V shed 7 bases, J shed 5 bases, and the junction held 8 bases outside the gene matches. Germline CDR1 SGHRS, CDR2 YFSETQ. Details on this clone: As yet, its antigen is unknown.

This sequence originates from a woman aged 60-75 years in good health and CMV-seropositive. The source material was PBMCs. The chain is built from TRBV5-1 and TRBJ2-5; 10 positions agree with TRBD1. The DNA of the CDR3 is TGCGCCAGCCGCCCAGGGACAGGGGAGGAGACCCAGTACTTC. Protein: CASRPGTGEETQYF.